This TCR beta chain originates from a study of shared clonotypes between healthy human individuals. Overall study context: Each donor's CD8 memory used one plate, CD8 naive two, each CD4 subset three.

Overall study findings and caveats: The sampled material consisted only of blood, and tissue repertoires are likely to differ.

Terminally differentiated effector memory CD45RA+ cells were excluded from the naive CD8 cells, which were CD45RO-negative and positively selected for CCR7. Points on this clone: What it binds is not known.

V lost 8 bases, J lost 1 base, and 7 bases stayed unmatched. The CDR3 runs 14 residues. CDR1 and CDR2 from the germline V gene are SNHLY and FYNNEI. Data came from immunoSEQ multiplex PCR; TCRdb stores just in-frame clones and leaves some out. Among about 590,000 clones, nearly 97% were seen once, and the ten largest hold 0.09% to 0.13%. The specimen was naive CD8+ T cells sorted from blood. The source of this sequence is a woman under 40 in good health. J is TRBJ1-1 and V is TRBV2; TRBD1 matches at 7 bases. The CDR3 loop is CASGGGGRNTEAFF. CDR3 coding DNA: TGTGCCAGCGGAGGGGGCGGGCGGAACACTGAAGCTTTCTTT.